The TCR beta chain described here comes from a study of blood T cell repertoires in COVID-19. The overall study: Collection of acute and convalescent COVID-19 samples took place in the United States, Italy and Spain. PBMCs, B-cell-depleted T cells, or T cells were the source of the cDNA or gDNA that made up the material.

This CDR3 is built from 15 residues. Germline trimming cut 4 bases from V and 0 bases from J; bases unmatched to any gene: 2. In germline, CDR1 is KGHDR, CDR2 SFDVKD. In the authors' methods: Reference gene primer amplification gave estimated nucleated cell counts. The table came from immunoSEQ multiplex PCR; TCRdb's copy has only in-frame clones and leaves some out. For V, J and clone size, that table is used; D and trimming come from the DNA. The sample lists 110,000 or so clones; roughly 81% were seen once. The sequence derives from a man aged 35-49 years with acute or convalescent COVID-19. The rearrangement joins TRBV24-1 to TRBJ2-1; the match to TRBD1 covers 7 bases. Specimen: peripheral blood. The CDR3, as DNA: TGTGCCACCAGTGACTGGGACAGCTCCTACAATGAGCAGTTCTTC. Its protein is CATSDWDSSYNEQFF.